This section outlines one TCR beta chain sequence together with its context. Its matching antigen is unknown. This entry belongs to a study of T cells in Graves' hyperthyroidism and ophthalmopathy. Study summary: Peripheral blood was taken when the disease was first diagnosed, before any treatment began. Study results and limitations: Ophthalmopathy onset followed model prediction by a median approximately seven months.

Using RNA transcripts as the source, TCR beta CDR3 regions were amplified. RT-PCR in the first round (using the HTBI primer set) targeted the TCR CDR3. Each CDR3 protein gets one entry after TCRdb re-called the multiplex PCR reads with MiXCR. The table shows around 350,000 distinct CDR3 sequences, with about 12% occurring only once. Together with thyroid ultrasound, orbital computed tomography, serum thyroxine and TRAb, clinical symptoms were used for diagnoses. The source of the PBMCs was less than 12 ml of fresh peripheral blood. The CDR3 is 14 amino acids. Looked up from germline, CDR1 is LGHDT and CDR2 is YNNKEL (reference sequence). Deletions cut 2 bases from V and 4 bases from J, with 10 bases between.

This clonotype originated in a woman between 18 and 29 years old with Graves' hyperthyroidism. The sequenced sample consisted of blood. The chain is built from TRBV3-1 and TRBJ2-3; D is unresolved. Here the CDR3 DNA reads TGTGCCAGCAGCCAAAGCTCTAGAGCAGATACGCAGTATTTT. This codes for CASSQSSRADTQYF.